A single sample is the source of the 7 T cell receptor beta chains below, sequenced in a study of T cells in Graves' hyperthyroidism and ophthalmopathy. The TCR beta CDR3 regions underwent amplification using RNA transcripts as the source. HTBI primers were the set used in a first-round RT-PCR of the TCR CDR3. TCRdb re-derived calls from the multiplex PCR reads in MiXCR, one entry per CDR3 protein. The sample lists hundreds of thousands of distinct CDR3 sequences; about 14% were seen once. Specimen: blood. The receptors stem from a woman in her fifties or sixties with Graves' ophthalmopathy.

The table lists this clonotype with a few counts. CDR3 region: CASSQDLRGRGGYTF. CDR3 DNA sequence: TGTGCCAGCAGCCAAGATCTTAGGGGCCGCGGGGGCTACACCTTC. This chain joins TRBV3-1 and TRBJ1-2; a weak D match, TRBD1 (5 bases). Germline V gene sequence: CDR1 LGHDT, CDR2 YNNKEL (reference sequence). Trimming shortened V by 0 bases and J by 8 bases, and 16 bases separated the two germline ends. There are 15 residues in the CDR3.

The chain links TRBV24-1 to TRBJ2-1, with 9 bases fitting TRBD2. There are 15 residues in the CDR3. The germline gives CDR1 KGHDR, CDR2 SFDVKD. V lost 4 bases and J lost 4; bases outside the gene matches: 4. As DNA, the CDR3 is TGTGCCACCAGTGAGACTAGCGGAAAATACAATGAGCAGTTCTTC. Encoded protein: CATSETSGKYNEQFF.

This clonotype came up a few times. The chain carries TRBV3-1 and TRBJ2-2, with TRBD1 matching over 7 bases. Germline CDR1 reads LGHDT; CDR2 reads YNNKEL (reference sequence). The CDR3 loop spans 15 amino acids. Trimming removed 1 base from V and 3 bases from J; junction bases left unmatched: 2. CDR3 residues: CASSQGGTDTGELFF. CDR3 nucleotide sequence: TGTGCCAGCAGCCAAGGGGGGACAGACACCGGGGAGCTGTTTTTT.

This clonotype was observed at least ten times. Written as DNA, the CDR3 is TGTGCCACCGGGCCAGGGGTGAAAAGGGACATTAATGAAGCTTTCTTT. Translating gives CATGPGVKRDINEAFF. J is TRBJ1-1 and V is TRBV24-1; maybe TRBD1 (6 bases). The CDR3 is made up of 16 amino acids. The ends were cut back, 9 bases at V and 7 bases at J, with 26 bases in the middle. Germline CDR1 KGHDR, CDR2 SFDVKD.

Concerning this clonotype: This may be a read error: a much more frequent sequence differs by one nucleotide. In nucleotides, the CDR3 is TGTGCCAGCACTCCTGGACTAGGCCTTAGCACAGGTACGCAGTATTTT. This encodes CASTPGLGLSTGTQYF. The genes are TRBV27 and TRBJ2-3, with 7 nucleotides matching TRBD2. The CDR3 has 16 amino acids. Germline-derived CDR1 and CDR2 are MNHEY and SMNVEV (reference sequence).

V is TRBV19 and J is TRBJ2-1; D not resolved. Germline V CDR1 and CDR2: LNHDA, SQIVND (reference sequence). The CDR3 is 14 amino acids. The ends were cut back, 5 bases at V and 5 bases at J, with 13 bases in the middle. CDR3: CASSPSTRNNEQFF. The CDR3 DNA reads TGTGCCAGTAGTCCCTCGACACGGAACAATGAGCAGTTCTTC.

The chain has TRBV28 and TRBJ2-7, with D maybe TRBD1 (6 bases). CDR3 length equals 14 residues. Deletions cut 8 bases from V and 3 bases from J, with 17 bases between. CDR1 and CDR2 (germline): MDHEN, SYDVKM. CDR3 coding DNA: TGTGCCAGCGAGGGGACACGAAGAAACTACGAGCAGTACTTC. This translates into CASEGTRRNYEQYF. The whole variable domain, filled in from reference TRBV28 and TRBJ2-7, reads DVKVTQSSRYLVKRTGEKVFLECVQDMDHENMFWYRQDPGLGLRLIYFSYDVKMKEKGDIPEGYSVSREKKERFSLILESASTNQTSMYLCASEGTRRNYEQYFGPGTRLTVT.